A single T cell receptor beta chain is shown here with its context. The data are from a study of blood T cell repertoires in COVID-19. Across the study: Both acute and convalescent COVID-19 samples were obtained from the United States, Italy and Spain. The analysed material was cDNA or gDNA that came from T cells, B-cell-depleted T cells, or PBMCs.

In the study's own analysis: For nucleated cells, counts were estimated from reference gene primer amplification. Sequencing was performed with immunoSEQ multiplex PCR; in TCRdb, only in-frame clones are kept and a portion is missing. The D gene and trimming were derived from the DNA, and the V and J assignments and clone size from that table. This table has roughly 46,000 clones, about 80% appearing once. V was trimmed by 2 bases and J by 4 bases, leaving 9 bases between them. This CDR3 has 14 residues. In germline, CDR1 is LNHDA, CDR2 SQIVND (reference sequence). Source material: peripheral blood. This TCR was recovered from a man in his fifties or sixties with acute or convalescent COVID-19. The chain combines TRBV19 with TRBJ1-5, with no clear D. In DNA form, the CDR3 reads TGTGCCAGTAGTATAAAGAGGGAAAATCAGCCCCAGCATTTT. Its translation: CASSIKRENQPQHF.